What follows describes a single T cell receptor beta chain. Its specificity is not known. This record comes from a study of neoadjuvant anti-PD-1 for oral cavity cancer. Study-wide background: Before surgery, most patients got three to four biweekly 3 mg/kg nivolumab doses. Around day 43, patients without progression received a fourth nivolumab dose before surgery.

Regarding the study as a whole: Treg/Th17 ratio rose with pretreatment blood and fell with post-treatment tumor TCRbeta clonality.

Indicated time point: after neoadjuvant nivolumab, at surgical resection. No culture or expansion preceded analysis of these blood cells. The CDR3 contains 14 residues. V was pared by 4 bases and J by 0 bases, with 10 bases between. Germline lookup yields CDR1 SGHTA and CDR2 FQGNSA. This table comes from immunoSEQ multiplex PCR, and its TCRdb copy is limited to in-frame clones, with some not included. This sample has about 12,000 clones, with roughly 70% found just once. The sample in question was PBMCs, obtained after nivolumab (anti-PD-1) treatment. The V gene is TRBV7-2, the J gene TRBJ2-7; D might be TRBD1 (6 bases). The receptor comes from a person aged 40 to 85 with oral cavity squamous cell carcinoma. The CDR3 DNA reads as TGTGCCAGCAGCTCACAGGGTTCCTCCTACGAGCAGTACTTC. Translation: CASSSQGSSYEQYF.